Presented here are 6 T cell receptor beta chains from one specimen sequenced in a study of patients and donors after allogeneic stem cell transplantation. Using its own MiXCR run on the RT-PCR reads, TCRdb lists one record per CDR3 protein. The repertoire includes over 65,000 distinct CDR3 sequences, around a quarter of them detected once, and about 26% sits in the top ten. The specimen sequenced was blood, either unsorted or a sorted T cell fraction (not recorded which). These TCRs come from a human donor who was either an allogeneic HSCT recipient or a stem cell or donor lymphocyte infusion donor (not recorded which). It is not recorded whose cells these are; they may come from a transplant donor.

J is TRBJ1-5 and V is TRBV10-3; D is unresolved. The CDR3 is made up of 13 amino acids. Germline CDR1 reads ENHRY; CDR2 reads SYGVKD. V was shortened by 0 bases and J by 7 bases, with 7 bases between the two germline ends. Here the CDR3 reads CAISESWGQPQHF. The CDR3, as DNA: TGTGCCATCAGTGAGTCATGGGGACAGCCCCAGCATTTT.

This clonotype was found a few times. This chain uses TRBV5-6 with TRBJ2-1; D may be TRBD2 (6 bases). The CDR3 contains 17 residues. Trimming removed 4 bases at V and 2 bases at J, with 19 bases between. Germline CDR1 reads SGHDT; CDR2 reads YYEEEE. The CDR3 DNA follows: TGTGCCAGCAGCCAAGTGTTCGGGACTCATACCTACAATGAGCAGTTCTTC. It translates to CASSQVFGTHTYNEQFF.

The table lists this clonotype with a count of one. The chain links TRBV18 to TRBJ2-2; D possibly corresponds to TRBD2 (6 bases). V shed 3 bases and J shed 7 bases, with 12 bases lying between them. The CDR3 is 14 amino acids. Germline CDR1 KGHSH, CDR2 LQKENI. The DNA for the CDR3 is TGTGCCAGCTCACCCGGAGGGCCCGGCGGGGAGCTGTTTTTT. Its protein is CASSPGGPGGELFF.

The rearrangement uses TRBV6-1 and TRBJ1-6; D perhaps matches TRBD1 (5 bases). The germline V and J ends were trimmed by 3 bases and 9 bases, with 15 bases remaining between them. The CDR3 loop spans 15 amino acids. Germline V gene data show CDR1 as MNHNS and CDR2 as SASEGT. For the CDR3, the DNA is TGTGCCAGCAGTGATCCCCAGGGTGGGGTTTCACCCCTCCACTTT. It specifies CASSDPQGGVSPLHF.

By share, this clonotype ranks as large (0.1 to 1%). The genes are TRBV7-9 and TRBJ1-5; no firm D call. From germline, CDR1 is SEHNR and CDR2 FQNEAQ (reference sequence). Deletions cut 5 bases from V and 5 bases from J, with 7 bases between. The CDR3 extends over 12 amino acids. Here the CDR3 reads CASSPDHQPQHF. The CDR3 nucleotides read TGTGCCAGCAGCCCAGACCATCAGCCCCAGCATTTT.

This clonotype was observed a few times. The chain combines TRBV6-5 with TRBJ1-5; D call uncertain. Germline values: CDR1 MNHEY, CDR2 SVGAGI. The CDR3 consists of 15 residues. Trimming stripped 4 bases from V and 5 bases from J, with 15 bases between. CDR3 nucleotide sequence: TGTGCCAGCAGTTCTTGGGGAGGGCCTGATCAGCCCCAGCATTTT. It codes for CASSSWGGPDQPQHF.